The rows below give T cell receptor beta chains drawn from one sample of a study of CD8 T cells in ankylosing spondylitis. From the 5' RACE reads, TCRdb called clonotypes with MiXCR, one entry per CDR3 protein. Of 250,000 to 350,000 distinct CDR3 sequences listed, around 18% were seen once; the top ten hold about 8.2%. Sequenced material: blood, either unsorted or a sorted T cell fraction (not recorded which). Source of these receptors: a male donor with ankylosing spondylitis or in good health (not recorded which). Both conserved end residues are part of each CDR3. D genes are given only for firm matches. The size entry is marked missing in some rows and otherwise reads once, few, many or a size class.

abundance	v_gene	d_gene	j_gene	CDR3nt	CDR3aa
many	TRBV20-1	NA	TRBJ2-3	TGCAGTGCTAGACCGACTGTAGATACGCAGTATTTT	CSARPTVDTQYF
few	TRBV5-1	TRBD2	TRBJ2-3	TGCGCCAGCAGCTTAAATCTAGCGGGGGGGCCAAGCGCAGATACGCAGTATTTT	CASSLNLAGGPSADTQYF
NA	TRBV20-1	NA	TRBJ1-1	TGCAGTGCTAGAGATTACGGCGACACTGAAGCTTTCTTT	CSARDYGDTEAFF
NA	TRBV12-3/TRBV12-4	TRBD2	TRBJ2-1	TGTGCCAGCAGTTTTGTGCGCGGGGGCTACAATGAGCAGTTCTTC	CASSFVRGGYNEQFF
NA	TRBV10-3	NA	TRBJ1-5	TGTGCCATCAGCGAGGCTCGCGGACAGCCCCAGCATTTT	CAISEARGQPQHF
NA	TRBV3-1	NA	TRBJ1-3	TGTGCCAGCAGCCAAGTCTTTCACTCTGGAAACACCATATATTTT	CASSQVFHSGNTIYF
many	TRBV5-1	NA	TRBJ2-1	TGCGCCAGCAGCTTGGAGGTAGGGAAGGGCAATGAGCAGTTCTTC	CASSLEVGKGNEQFF
few	TRBV20-1	TRBD2	TRBJ2-1	TGCAGTGCACCCGGGACTAGCGGGAAGCGGATTTACAATGAGCAGTTCTTC	CSAPGTSGKRIYNEQFF
few	TRBV24-1	NA	TRBJ2-1	TGTGCCACCAGTGCTCAGGGAGGACCCTACAATGAGCAGTTCTTC	CATSAQGGPYNEQFF
NA	TRBV24-1	TRBD1	TRBJ2-2	TGTGCCGCCAGTGATGCGGGGGACAGGGAATACACCGGGGAGCTGTTTTTT	CAASDAGDREYTGELFF
NA	TRBV27	NA	TRBJ2-1	TGTGCCAGCGGGGGCAATGAGCAGTTCTTC	CASGGNEQFF
few	TRBV6-1	TRBD1	TRBJ1-5	TGTGCCAGCAGTGTAGGGGGCCGTCTGAGCAATCAGCCCCAGCATTTT	CASSVGGRLSNQPQHF
many	TRBV5-1	TRBD2	TRBJ2-1	TGCGCCAGCAGCTTTTTAGCGGGAGGGTCGTACAATGAGCAGTTCTTC	CASSFLAGGSYNEQFF
NA	TRBV20-1	TRBD1	TRBJ1-4	TGCAGTGCGGCAACAGGGGGCGCATTAACAACTAATGAAAAACTGTTTTTT	CSAATGGALTTNEKLFF
few	TRBV5-8	NA	TRBJ2-3	TGTGCCAGCAGCCCCCTAGGGAGCCCCACAGATACGCAGTATTTT	CASSPLGSPTDTQYF
few	TRBV20-1	NA	TRBJ1-2	TGCAGTGCTAGTTTCCAGGGGCTTGTCTATGGCTACACCTTC	CSASFQGLVYGYTF
few	TRBV5-1	NA	TRBJ2-3	TGCGCCAGCAGCTTACCGGGGGCAGGAGGAGATACGCAGTATTTT	CASSLPGAGGDTQYF
NA	TRBV7-8	TRBD2	TRBJ2-1	TGTGCCAGCAGCTTAGCATGGTCGGGAGGAGGCTATGAGCAGTTCTTC	CASSLAWSGGGYEQFF
few	TRBV25-1	TRBD1	TRBJ2-3	TGTGCCAGCGGGGACAGGACCACAGATACGCAGTATTTT	CASGDRTTDTQYF
NA	TRBV7-9	NA	TRBJ1-1	TGTGCCAGCAGCTTAGAGTCCGGGGTTGAAGCTTTCTTT	CASSLESGVEAFF
many	TRBV2	NA	TRBJ1-2	TGTGCCAGCACCCTCGGGACAAACTATGGCTACACCTTC	CASTLGTNYGYTF
few	TRBV18	TRBD1	TRBJ2-5	TGTGCCAGCTCACTAACCAGGGTGCGACAGGGGAACCAAGAGACCCAGTACTTC	CASSLTRVRQGNQETQYF
NA	TRBV20-1	NA	TRBJ2-5	TGCAGTGCCGTGGGGCAAGAGACCCAGTACTTC	CSAVGQETQYF